The source of this T cell receptor (beta chain) is a study of T cell responses to AZD1222 COVID-19 vaccine. Study-wide results and limits: In all cases, repertoires were sampled only after the peak T cell response.

Method: immunoSEQ multiplex PCR; TCRdb's copy keeps in-frame clones and lacks some. The sample records about 130,000 clones, around 90% being singletons. The CDR3 covers 13 residues. Trimming removed 9 bases from V and 0 bases from J, with 11 bases in between. The germline CDR1 and CDR2 sequences are WNHNN and SYGVQD (reference sequence). Comment on this clone: Its specificity is not known.

This TCR derives from an adult in good health. This chain uses TRBV10-1 with TRBJ1-2; D unresolved. Sequenced here: peripheral blood, sampled on day 0 of AZD1222 vaccination. The CDR3: CARLGDTNYGYTF. The CDR3 bases are TGCGCCAGGCTGGGCGACACTAACTATGGCTACACCTTC.